One sample yielded the 29 T cell receptor beta chains listed below, sequenced in a study of cytomegalovirus exposure and HLA in healthy donors. Using immunoSEQ multiplex PCR, the repertoire was profiled, and TCRdb retains in-frame clones only, with some absent. The repertoire consists of around 140,000 clones, with approximately 94% occurring once and the leading ten covering 1.5% to 2%. Material for sequencing was PBMCs. The source is a young man in good health and CMV-seropositive.

The rearrangement uses TRBV29-1 and TRBJ2-5; D may be TRBD1 (6 bases). CDR1 is SQVTM and CDR2 is ANQGSEA in the germline V gene. V was shortened by 0 bases and J by 11 bases, with 10 bases between the two germline ends. The CDR3 is made up of 11 amino acids. CDR3 DNA: TGCAGCGTTGAAGATCGGGGACAACAGTACTTC. This sequence encodes CSVEDRGQQYF.

V usage is TRBV28 and J usage is TRBJ1-4; maybe TRBD1 (5 bases). V lost 6 bases, J lost 7 bases, and 18 bases lay in between. CDR1 and CDR2 (germline): MDHEN, SYDVKM. The CDR3 is 15 amino acids. The CDR3 sequence: CASSPAGGTAEKLFF. The CDR3 DNA is TGTGCCAGCAGCCCGGCGGGGGGAACTGCTGAAAAACTGTTTTTT.

J is TRBJ2-7 and V is TRBV2, with 11 bases that match TRBD2. The CDR3 totals 16 residues. In germline, CDR1 is SNHLY, CDR2 FYNNEI. Unmatched junction bases numbered 12, after V lost 7 bases and J lost 4 bases. The chain's CDR3 is CASISVSGRAGYEQYF. CDR3 bases: TGTGCCAGCATTTCCGTTAGCGGGAGGGCCGGGTACGAGCAGTACTTC.

V usage is TRBV6-5 and J usage is TRBJ2-7; 10 bases are a match to TRBD2. In germline, CDR1 is MNHEY, CDR2 SVGAGI. After removal of 6 bases from V and 2 bases from J, the junction contained 7 bases not matched to a gene. The CDR3 covers 15 residues. The CDR3 DNA sequence: TGTGCCAGCAGGAGGACGAGCGGGAGGGCCTACGAGCAGTACTTC. Protein: CASRRTSGRAYEQYF.

The chain is built from TRBV5-4 and TRBJ2-1; D is unresolved. Trimming took 0 bases from V and 3 from J, leaving 7 bases between them. Looked up from germline, CDR1 is SGHNT and CDR2 is YYREEE (reference sequence). This CDR3 region has 14 residues. The DNA for the CDR3 is TGTGCCAGCAGCTTGGCAGGAAACTACAATGAGCAGTTCTTC. It is translated as CASSLAGNYNEQFF.

V and J are TRBV25-1 and TRBJ2-7, with 10 bases identical to TRBD1. This CDR3 spans 17 amino acids. The germline CDR1 and CDR2 sequences are MGHDK and SYGVNS. J gave up 0 bases and V 4 bases, and 9 bases lay outside the gene matches. Here the CDR3 reads CASSGPGQGIYSYEQYF. CDR3 in DNA: TGTGCCAGCAGTGGACCGGGACAGGGGATCTACTCCTACGAGCAGTACTTC.

The genes are TRBV9 and TRBJ2-1; D possibly corresponds to TRBD1 (6 bases). Trimming took off 0 bases at V and 9 bases at J, with 13 bases between the two ends. This CDR3 is 14 amino acids long. The V gene's germline CDR1 is SGDLS and CDR2 YYNGEE. CDR3 amino acids: CASSVDRPRGEQFF. Here the CDR3 DNA reads TGTGCCAGCAGCGTAGATAGGCCCAGGGGTGAGCAGTTCTTC. Full variable domain (rest looked up from reference TRBV9 and TRBJ2-1): DSGVTQTPKHLITATGQRVTLRCSPRSGDLSVYWYQQSLDQGLQFLIQYYNGEERAKGNILERFSAQQFPDLHSELNLSSLELGDSALYFCASSVDRPRGEQFFGPGTRLTVL.

The chain couples TRBV18 to TRBJ2-2; 11 nucleotides match TRBD1. Per the germline V gene, CDR1 is KGHSH and CDR2 is LQKENI. This CDR3 has 15 amino acids. The V and J ends lost 2 bases and 4 bases, in that order; junction bases with no gene match: 0. The DNA of the CDR3 is TGTGCCAGCTCACCAGGGACAGGGGGCACCGGGGAGCTGTTTTTT. Residues: CASSPGTGGTGELFF.

The rearrangement joins TRBV7-2 to TRBJ2-5, with D uncertain. V lost 1 base and J lost 5, with 8 bases in between. This CDR3 has 13 amino acids. The germline V gene encodes CDR1 SGHTA and CDR2 FQGNSA. The CDR3 nucleotides are TGTGCCAGCAGCTTAGGTGCGGAGGAGACCCAGTACTTC. Translating gives CASSLGAEETQYF.

This clone was detected once. The J gene is TRBJ2-1, the V gene TRBV9; TRBD2 agrees at 10 bases. The germline gives CDR1 SGDLS, CDR2 YYNGEE. CDR3 length equals 15 residues. V lost 2 bases and J lost 7; bases outside the gene matches: 6. DNA of the CDR3: TGTGCCAGCAGCGTTGGTAGCGGGAGGTGGAATGAGCAGTTCTTC. Translation gives CASSVGSGRWNEQFF.

This rearrangement joins TRBV18 to TRBJ2-5; TRBD2 aligns across 12 bases. V lost 6 bases to trimming and J lost 1 base; unmatched junction nucleotides: 3. Germline CDR1 and CDR2: KGHSH and LQKENI. This CDR3 region has 15 residues. Here the CDR3 DNA reads TGTGCCAGCTCGGGGACTAGCGGGCGCCAAGAGACCCAGTACTTC. Translation: CASSGTSGRQETQYF.

V is TRBV10-3 and J is TRBJ1-5, with D hard to call. The CDR3 runs 13 residues. Germline V gene sequence: CDR1 ENHRY, CDR2 SYGVKD. Trimming pared 10 bases from V and 0 bases from J, leaving 10 bases between. The CDR3 bases are TGTGCCACTCAGGCGTCTAGCAATCAGCCCCAGCATTTT. Amino acids: CATQASSNQPQHF.

V usage is TRBV29-1 and J usage is TRBJ2-7; maybe TRBD1 (5 bases). The CDR3 is 12 residues long. V was clipped by 8 bases and J by 0 bases, with 11 bases between them. Germline values: CDR1 SQVTM, CDR2 ANQGSEA. The CDR3 bases are TGCAGCACGAGAGACAGCTCCTACGAGCAGTACTTC. It yields the protein CSTRDSSYEQYF.

The chain has TRBV7-8 and TRBJ2-5; no reliable D call. V gave up 4 bases and J gave up 1 base, with 13 bases separating them. CDR1 is SGHVS and CDR2 is FQNEAQ in the germline V gene. This CDR3 region has 15 residues. The CDR3: CASSYRRGRQETQYF. The CDR3 bases are TGTGCCAGCAGCTACAGACGTGGGCGCCAAGAGACCCAGTACTTC.

The rearrangement uses TRBV7-9 and TRBJ2-3; D remains ambiguous. The CDR3 has 13 residues. The germline V gene has CDR1 SEHNR and CDR2 FQNEAQ (reference sequence). Trimming pared 5 bases from V and 4 bases from J, leaving 10 bases between. CDR3 amino acids: CASSQEVADTQYF. The DNA of the CDR3 is TGTGCCAGCAGCCAAGAGGTCGCAGATACGCAGTATTTT.

The gene calls are TRBV28 and TRBJ1-6; 11 bases are shared with TRBD1. The length of the CDR3 is 16 residues. The V gene's germline CDR1 is MDHEN and CDR2 SYDVKM. V shed 6 bases and J 1 base; nucleotides not matched to a gene: 2. CDR3 region: CASRGQGGSYNSPLHF. The CDR3 DNA reads TGTGCCAGCAGGGGACAGGGGGGATCCTATAATTCACCCCTCCACTTT.

The chain employs TRBV4-2 and TRBJ2-1, with 7 bases fitting TRBD2. The CDR3 spans 14 residues. V was clipped by 6 bases and J by 8 bases; unmatched bases: 10. CDR1 and CDR2 (germline): LGHNA, YNFKEQ. CDR3 bases: TGTGCCAGCAGTCCCGGCGGGAGTAAGGATGAGCAGTTCTTC. It specifies CASSPGGSKDEQFF.

The CDR3 sequence: CASSLGPGVGETQYF. The CDR3 DNA follows: TGTGCCAGCAGCTTAGGGCCAGGGGTGGGAGAGACCCAGTACTTC. The V call is TRBV7-6, the J call TRBJ2-5; D possibly corresponds to TRBD1 (6 bases). With 1 base removed from V and 4 bases from J, the gap between germline ends came to 13 bases. CDR1 and CDR2 (germline): SGHVS, FNYEAQ. The CDR3 runs to 15 residues.

This chain connects TRBV7-6 to TRBJ1-2; TRBD1 is a possible D gene (5 bases). CDR3 length equals 15 residues. Germline CDR1 reads SGHVS; CDR2 reads FNYEAQ. V was trimmed by 4 bases and J by 8 bases, leaving 20 bases between them. CDR3 region: CASSSPTGGGGGYTF. As DNA, the CDR3 is TGTGCCAGCAGCTCACCGACCGGGGGGGGAGGCGGCTACACCTTC.

V usage is TRBV28 and J usage is TRBJ2-7; 8 bases align to TRBD2. Trimming removed 5 bases from V and 4 bases from J; junction bases left unmatched: 13. The CDR3 consists of 16 residues. Germline lookup yields CDR1 MDHEN and CDR2 SYDVKM. CDR3 region: CASSDPLAGGAYEQYF. CDR3 sequence (DNA): TGTGCCAGCAGTGACCCTCTAGCGGGCGGGGCTTACGAGCAGTACTTC.

V and J are TRBV28 and TRBJ2-1; no clear D gene. Trimming left V 5 bases short and J 8 bases short, with 13 bases between. Germline lookup yields CDR1 MDHEN and CDR2 SYDVKM. The CDR3 consists of 13 residues. The CDR3 loop reads CASSPYWLDEQFF. In nucleotides, the CDR3 is TGTGCCAGCAGTCCCTATTGGTTAGATGAGCAGTTCTTC.

The V gene is TRBV6-5, the J gene TRBJ2-7; TRBD2 matches 14 bases. The CDR3 contains 15 residues. The trim removed 5 bases at V and 0 bases at J, leaving 0 bases unmatched. Germline lookup yields CDR1 MNHEY and CDR2 SVGAGI. This CDR3 is CASSGTSGSSYEQYF. CDR3 coding DNA: TGTGCCAGCAGTGGGACTAGCGGGAGCTCCTACGAGCAGTACTTC.

The J gene is TRBJ1-1, the V gene TRBV4-1; 9 positions agree with TRBD1. CDR3 length equals 17 residues. J lost 4 bases, V lost 5 bases, and 14 bases had no gene match. The germline CDR1 and CDR2 sequences are MGHRA and YSYEKL. The CDR3 bases are TGCGCCAGCAGCTTCTTACCGGGACAGGGAGTCGGCACTGAAGCTTTCTTT. Protein product: CASSFLPGQGVGTEAFF.

The J gene is TRBJ2-7, the V gene TRBV27; 9 bases align to TRBD1. The CDR3 length is 15 residues. Germline V gives CDR1 MNHEY, CDR2 SMNVEV (reference sequence). The J segment lost 2 bases and the V segment lost 5 bases, leaving 7 bases of the junction unmatched. The CDR3 region is CASSLGQGSAYEQYF. The CDR3 region has the DNA TGTGCCAGCAGTCTCGGACAGGGGAGCGCCTACGAGCAGTACTTC.

J is TRBJ1-5 and V is TRBV19, with 9 bases aligning to TRBD1. CDR1 is LNHDA, CDR2 SQIVND, per germline (reference sequence). The CDR3 has 16 amino acids. The trim removed 5 bases at V and 2 bases at J, leaving 7 bases unmatched. CDR3 DNA sequence: TGTGCCAGTAGTCGGTACAGGGGGCGCGGCAATCAGCCCCAGCATTTT. Translating gives CASSRYRGRGNQPQHF.

J is TRBJ2-6 and V is TRBV5-1; D ambiguous. This CDR3 has 15 amino acids. Germline CDR1 and CDR2: SGHRS and YFSETQ. Trimming pared 2 bases from V and 1 base from J, leaving 7 bases between. For the CDR3, the DNA is TGCGCCAGCAGCTTAGGCGGATCTGGGGCCAACGTCCTGACTTTC. Protein product: CASSLGGSGANVLTF.

The V and J genes are TRBV19 and TRBJ2-7, with 14 positions matching TRBD2. The germline gives CDR1 LNHDA, CDR2 SQIVND (reference sequence). The ends lost 11 bases at V and 5 bases at J; junction bases unmatched: 14. The CDR3 is 16 amino acids. CDR3 sequence reads: CACGPGLAGEGHEQYF. CDR3 DNA: TGTGCCTGTGGACCGGGACTAGCGGGAGAAGGGCACGAGCAGTACTTC. The whole variable domain, filled in from reference TRBV19 and TRBJ2-7, reads DGGITQSPKYLFRKEGQNVTLSCEQNLNHDAMYWYRQDPGQGLRLIYYSQIVNDFQKGDIAEGYSVSREKKESFPLTVTSAQKNPTAFYLCACGPGLAGEGHEQYFGPGTRLTVT.

The rearrangement joins TRBV5-8 to TRBJ2-7; 12 bases agree with TRBD2. Germline trimming cut 4 bases from V and 1 base from J; bases unmatched to any gene: 0. The CDR3 has 14 amino acids. The germline V gene encodes CDR1 SGHTS and CDR2 YDEGEE. The CDR3 DNA reads TGTGCCAGCAGCGGGACTAGCGGGTCCTACGAGCAGTACTTC. Translated: CASSGTSGSYEQYF.

The chain uses TRBV4-1 and TRBJ2-3; 12 bases match TRBD2. This CDR3 has 17 residues. V lost 3 bases and J lost 2; bases outside the gene matches: 6. Per the germline V gene, CDR1 is MGHRA and CDR2 is YSYEKL. The CDR3 DNA reads TGCGCCAGCAGCCAGAGAGGACTAGCGGGGAACACAGATACGCAGTATTTT. Translated, it gives CASSQRGLAGNTDTQYF.